The clone carrying this T cell receptor (beta chain) was counted ten times or more. Its antigen is currently unknown. TCR beta CDR3 regions were amplified from RNA transcripts. Primed by the HTBI set, a first-round RT-PCR was run on the TCR CDR3. TCRdb re-called the multiplex PCR reads with MiXCR, one entry per CDR3 protein. The sample has about 420,000 distinct CDR3 sequences; approximately 15% are singletons. Stable hyperthyroidism: no ophthalmopathy progression over 18 months of follow-up. This entry is derived from a study of T cells in Graves' hyperthyroidism and ophthalmopathy. General study points: In the blood, most expanded thyroid clonotypes above 0.001 appeared as well. In validation, the model predicted ophthalmopathy. These predictions came a median roughly six months before onset. In simple terms, a model built on 13 V-J features told ophthalmopathy apart from stable hyperthyroidism.

V lost 4 bases and J 9 bases, leaving 16 bases between the germline ends. This CDR3 has 15 amino acids. Germline CDR1 and CDR2: SGHVS and FQNEAQ. The sequence came from a woman younger than 30 with Graves' hyperthyroidism. The material sequenced was blood. The J gene is TRBJ1-6, the V gene TRBV7-8; tentative D call: TRBD1 (5 bases). CDR3 nucleotide sequence: TGTGCCAGCAGCTCTTATCGTTGGGGACCTTCACCCCTCCACTTT. It encodes CASSSYRWGPSPLHF.